These 25 T cell receptor beta chains were sequenced from one sample in a study of T-cell reconstitution after alpha-beta-depleted transplantation in children. Preparing the TCRbeta library involved the use of unique molecular identifiers. One entry per CDR3 protein, called by TCRdb with MiXCR from the PCR reads. The sample includes a few hundred thousand distinct CDR3 sequences, approximately 16% of them seen just once. This specimen was PBMCs from the stem cell graft donor, taken from the stem cell graft. The receptors derive from a human donor who donated a stem cell graft to a child with acute lymphoblastic leukemia.

The chain employs TRBV6-5 and TRBJ1-1, with D perhaps matching TRBD1 (5 bases). This CDR3 spans 15 amino acids. Trimming pared 4 bases from V and 2 bases from J, leaving 14 bases between. Germline V CDR1 and CDR2: MNHEY, SVGAGI. The DNA for the CDR3 is TGTGCCAGCAGTTCGGCAGGGCAGGTCAACACTGAAGCTTTCTTT. Its protein is CASSSAGQVNTEAFF.

This clonotype was counted between two and nine times. This chain links TRBV3-1 with TRBJ1-2; TRBD1 aligns across 7 bases. The CDR3 runs 15 residues. After removal of 7 bases from V and 6 bases from J, the junction contained 14 bases not matched to a gene. CDR1 is LGHDT and CDR2 is YNNKEL in the germline V gene (reference sequence). The CDR3 bases are TGTGCCAGCACCCTTGCTCCAGACAGGGTAAATGGCTACACCTTC. This translates into CASTLAPDRVNGYTF.

In its sample, this clonotype was seen a few times. This rearrangement joins TRBV29-1 to TRBJ1-2; a weak D match, TRBD1 (5 bases). V was trimmed by 5 bases and J by 0 bases, leaving 10 bases between them. Germline lookup yields CDR1 SQVTM and CDR2 ANQGSEA. The length of the CDR3 is 13 residues. The CDR3 DNA sequence: TGCAGCGTTTGGGGCAATTCTAACTATGGCTACACCTTC. This encodes CSVWGNSNYGYTF.

In its sample, this clonotype was seen many times. This sequence joins TRBV7-9 and TRBJ1-6, with D uncertain. CDR1 and CDR2 (germline): SEHNR, FQNEAQ (reference sequence). This CDR3 spans 11 amino acids. V gave up 1 base and J gave up 8 bases, with 0 bases separating them. The CDR3 is CASSLDSPLHF. CDR3 nucleotide sequence: TGTGCCAGCAGCTTAGATTCACCCCTCCACTTT.

This clonotype was found a few times. The rearrangement joins TRBV20-1 to TRBJ2-3; perhaps TRBD2 as D (7 bases). V lost 6 bases and J 2 bases, leaving 15 bases between the germline ends. In germline, CDR1 is DFQATT, CDR2 SNEGSKA (reference sequence). CDR3 length equals 14 residues. The CDR3, as DNA: TGCAGTGCCCGGAGGGGGGGAGACACAGATACGCAGTATTTT. Translated, it gives CSARRGGDTDTQYF.

The gene calls are TRBV27 and TRBJ2-2; no definite D call. This CDR3 region has 14 residues. V gave up 4 bases and J gave up 6 bases, with 12 bases separating them. Germline assignment: CDR1 MNHEY and CDR2 SMNVEV (reference sequence). The CDR3 DNA sequence: TGTGCCAGCAGTTCTCATCTACGACCCGGGGAGCTGTTTTTT. Its translation: CASSSHLRPGELFF.

This clonotype has a handful of counts. The V call is TRBV20-1, the J call TRBJ2-1; 7 bases are a match to TRBD2. In germline, CDR1 is DFQATT, CDR2 SNEGSKA (reference sequence). This CDR3 region has 14 residues. Here the CDR3 DNA reads TGCAGCCTAAGACTGGGACTACGTTACAATGAGCAGTTCTTC. Amino acid sequence: CSLRLGLRYNEQFF.

There are a few counts of this clonotype. This sequence joins TRBV29-1 and TRBJ2-1; TRBD2 matches at 7 bases. Germline V gene sequence: CDR1 SQVTM, CDR2 ANQGSEA. V shed 6 bases, J shed 2 bases, and the junction held 7 bases outside the gene matches. The CDR3 consists of 14 residues. The CDR3 protein is CSVTSPGPYNEQFF. In nucleotides, the CDR3 is TGCAGCGTGACTAGCCCAGGGCCCTACAATGAGCAGTTCTTC.

CDR3 residues: CASSLNRGHTGELFF. The CDR3 DNA is TGTGCCAGCAGCTTGAACAGGGGGCACACCGGGGAGCTGTTTTTT. The chain links TRBV13 to TRBJ2-2; 9 bases map to TRBD1. V lost 3 bases, J lost 3 bases, and 2 bases stayed unmatched. Per the germline V gene, CDR1 is PRHDT and CDR2 is FYEKMQ (reference sequence). This CDR3 is built from 15 residues.

V usage is TRBV29-1 and J usage is TRBJ2-7; D might be TRBD1 (5 bases). V shed 5 bases and J shed 6 bases, with 20 bases lying between them. Germline V gene lookup returns CDR1 SQVTM and CDR2 ANQGSEA. This CDR3 region has 14 residues. The CDR3 loop reads CSVMSAGKGCEQYF. The CDR3 nucleotides are TGCAGCGTTATGAGTGCAGGGAAGGGGTGCGAGCAGTACTTC.

This clonotype was detected only a few times. The chain is built from TRBV20-1 and TRBJ2-1, with TRBD2 matching 8 bases. The CDR3 has 16 residues. In germline, CDR1 is DFQATT, CDR2 SNEGSKA (reference sequence). V dropped 0 bases and J dropped 3; count of bases not matched to a gene: 7. This CDR3 reads CSARDPREGHYNEQFF. As DNA, the CDR3 is TGCAGTGCTAGAGATCCCCGGGAGGGACACTACAATGAGCAGTTCTTC.

This clonotype was observed a handful of times. The chain combines TRBV4-1 with TRBJ1-1, with D hard to call. V was cut by 0 bases and J by 3 bases, with 17 bases left in between. Germline loops: CDR1 MGHRA, CDR2 YSYEKL. CDR3 length equals 17 residues. The CDR3 nucleotides read TGCGCCAGCAGCCAAGAGCGGTCGGCGACTTGGGACACTGAAGCTTTCTTT. Translated: CASSQERSATWDTEAFF.

In its sample, this clonotype was seen many times. This chain connects TRBV29-1 to TRBJ2-1; 7 bases are shared with TRBD2. V was clipped by 5 bases and J by 5 bases; unmatched bases: 3. This CDR3 contains 12 residues. The germline gives CDR1 SQVTM, CDR2 ANQGSEA. CDR3 nucleotides: TGCAGCGTTCCGGGACTAAACAATGAGCAGTTCTTC. Translating gives CSVPGLNNEQFF.

This clonotype was recorded at least ten times. The gene calls are TRBV9 and TRBJ2-6, with no clear D. Germline CDR1 is SGDLS and CDR2 is YYNGEE. Trimming took 4 bases from V and 0 from J, leaving 8 bases between them. The CDR3 runs 15 residues. DNA for the CDR3: TGTGCCAGCAGCACGACTGTCTCTGGGGCCAACGTCCTGACTTTC. It translates to CASSTTVSGANVLTF.

The chain combines TRBV19 with TRBJ2-1; unclear D gene. The CDR3 consists of 15 residues. V was shortened by 9 bases and J by 0 bases, with 15 bases between the two germline ends. The germline gives CDR1 LNHDA, CDR2 SQIVND (reference sequence). DNA of the CDR3: TGTGCCAGCCGTGACTCATGGCTCTCCTACAATGAGCAGTTCTTC. Its protein is CASRDSWLSYNEQFF.

There are many counts of this clonotype. The V call is TRBV12-3 or TRBV12-4, the J call TRBJ1-5; D call uncertain. V was shortened by 5 bases and J by 0 bases, with 14 bases between the two germline ends. This CDR3 is built from 16 residues. The CDR3 sequence is CASSRDYGDSNQPQHF. In nucleotides, the CDR3 is TGTGCCAGCAGTCGTGACTACGGAGATAGCAATCAGCCCCAGCATTTT.

V is TRBV20-1 and J is TRBJ1-1; the D is unclear. Germline V CDR1 and CDR2: DFQATT, SNEGSKA (reference sequence). The CDR3 length is 13 residues. Trimming shortened V by 1 base and J by 1 base, and 7 bases separated the two germline ends. This CDR3 is CSARGRWNTEAFF. CDR3 DNA sequence: TGCAGTGCTAGAGGGAGGTGGAACACTGAAGCTTTCTTT.

In this sample, this clonotype turned up a few times. The rearrangement links TRBV15 to TRBJ2-1; 8 bases line up with TRBD1. The germline CDR1 and CDR2 sequences are LNHNV and YYDKDF (reference sequence). J gave up 6 bases and V 1 base, and 11 bases lay outside the gene matches. The length of the CDR3 is 17 residues. CDR3 amino acids: CATSRGPVRGPLNEQFF. CDR3 nucleotide sequence: TGTGCCACCAGCAGAGGCCCTGTCAGGGGGCCTCTCAATGAGCAGTTCTTC. The variable domain in full, with the rest retrieved from reference TRBV15 and TRBJ2-1, is DAMVIQNPRYQVTQFGKPVTLSCSQTLNHNVMYWYQQKSSQAPKLLFHYYDKDFNNEADTPDNFQSRRPNTSFCFLDIRSPGLGDTAMYLCATSRGPVRGPLNEQFFGPGTRLTVL.

This clonotype has only a few counts. This sequence joins TRBV6-2 or TRBV6-3 and TRBJ2-3, with unresolved D. Per germline, CDR1 MNHEY and CDR2 SVGEGT. Trimming cost V 0 bases and J 6 bases, with 10 bases left between them. This CDR3 has 14 residues. The CDR3 DNA follows: TGTGCCAGCAGTTACTCGATCCCGGTGGATACGCAGTATTTT. It is translated as CASSYSIPVDTQYF.

This clonotype was observed a handful of times. V gene TRBV12-3 or TRBV12-4 combines with J gene TRBJ1-5, with D unresolved. The CDR3 has 13 residues. V lost 1 base to trimming and J lost 7 bases, with 8 bases between them. The CDR3 sequence is CASSLVNLQPQHF. The CDR3 DNA reads TGTGCCAGCAGTTTAGTTAACTTGCAGCCCCAGCATTTT.

This clonotype appeared a few times. The chain links TRBV6-1 to TRBJ1-1; weak D call: TRBD1 (6 bases). Trimming stripped 8 bases from V and 8 bases from J, with 21 bases between. Germline V gives CDR1 MNHNS, CDR2 SASEGT. The CDR3 has 14 amino acids. CDR3 protein: CASGIGQTNEEAFF. As DNA, the CDR3 is TGTGCCAGCGGAATAGGACAGACCAACGAAGAAGCTTTCTTT.

The rearrangement uses TRBV11-3 and TRBJ2-7; no reliable D call. The CDR3 is 13 amino acids. Germline assignment: CDR1 SGHNT and CDR2 YENEEA. With 5 bases removed from V and 7 bases from J, the gap between germline ends came to 15 bases. CDR3: CASSGHESGEQYF. DNA of the CDR3: TGTGCCAGCAGCGGCCACGAGTCGGGTGAGCAGTACTTC.

This clonotype was seen a handful of times. The genes are TRBV2 and TRBJ2-7; D unresolved. The germline gives CDR1 SNHLY, CDR2 FYNNEI. V was shortened by 7 bases and J by 0 bases, with 16 bases between the two germline ends. The CDR3 loop spans 15 amino acids. CDR3 nucleotides: TGTGCCAGCAAAGTCCCACTCAGGAGCTCCTACGAGCAGTACTTC. It codes for CASKVPLRSSYEQYF.

There are a few counts of this clonotype. The chain is built from TRBV7-6 and TRBJ1-1; no reliable D call. Germline CDR1 is SGHVS and CDR2 is FNYEAQ. Between the trimmed V and J ends, which lost 1 base and 1 base, there was a span of 10 bases. CDR3 length equals 15 residues. CDR3 loop: CASSLVGSGNTEAFF. CDR3 DNA: TGTGCCAGCAGCTTAGTGGGGAGTGGGAACACTGAAGCTTTCTTT.

The V gene is TRBV29-1, the J gene TRBJ2-5; 11 positions agree with TRBD2. The CDR3 loop spans 17 amino acids. From germline, CDR1 is SQVTM and CDR2 ANQGSEA. J was trimmed by 5 bases and V by 3 bases; bases with no gene match: 14. Here the CDR3 reads CSVESSIAGGPGETQYF. In DNA form, the CDR3 reads TGCAGCGTTGAGTCTTCAATAGCGGGAGGGCCTGGGGAGACCCAGTACTTC.